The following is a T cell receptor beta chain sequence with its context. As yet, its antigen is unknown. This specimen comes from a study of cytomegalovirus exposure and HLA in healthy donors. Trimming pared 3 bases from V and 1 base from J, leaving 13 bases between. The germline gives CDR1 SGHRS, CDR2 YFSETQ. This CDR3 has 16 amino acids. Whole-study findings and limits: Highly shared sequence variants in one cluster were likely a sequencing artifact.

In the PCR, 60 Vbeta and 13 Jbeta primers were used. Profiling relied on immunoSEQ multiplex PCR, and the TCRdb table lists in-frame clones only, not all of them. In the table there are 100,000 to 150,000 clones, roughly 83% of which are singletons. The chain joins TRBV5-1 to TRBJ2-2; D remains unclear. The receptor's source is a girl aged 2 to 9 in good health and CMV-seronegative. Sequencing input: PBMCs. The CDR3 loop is CASSSRSDLNTGELFF. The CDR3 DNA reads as TGCGCCAGCAGCTCGCGGTCGGATTTGAACACCGGGGAGCTGTTTTTT.